This T cell receptor beta chain was recorded in a study of cytomegalovirus exposure and HLA in healthy donors. Study context: Within an early data release were roughly 83 million unique TCRs drawn from HLA-typed donors. Overall study results and limits: Among TCR beta chains of equal frequency, HLA-associated ones were more clonally expanded in a later analysis. CMV serostatus was the only recorded immune exposure for donors.

The germline CDR1 and CDR2 sequences are SGHAT and FQDESV (reference sequence). This CDR3 is built from 14 residues. J gave up 7 bases and V 5 bases, and 9 bases lay outside the gene matches. To note about this clone: The antigen remains unidentified.

The PCR employed 60 Vbeta primers together with 13 Jbeta primers. Here immunoSEQ multiplex PCR was the method, and the copy in TCRdb shows in-frame clones only, minus some. The repertoire consists of approximately 170,000 clones, with approximately 84% occurring once and the leading ten covering 6.5% to 9%. The specimen sequenced was PBMCs. This chain links TRBV11-1 with TRBJ1-2; 8 bases map to TRBD1. The sequence came from a woman aged 40 to 49 in good health and CMV-seropositive. The CDR3 DNA reads as TGTGCCAGCAGCCCCCTCCAGGGGGCCGGTGGCTACACCTTC. Residues: CASSPLQGAGGYTF.